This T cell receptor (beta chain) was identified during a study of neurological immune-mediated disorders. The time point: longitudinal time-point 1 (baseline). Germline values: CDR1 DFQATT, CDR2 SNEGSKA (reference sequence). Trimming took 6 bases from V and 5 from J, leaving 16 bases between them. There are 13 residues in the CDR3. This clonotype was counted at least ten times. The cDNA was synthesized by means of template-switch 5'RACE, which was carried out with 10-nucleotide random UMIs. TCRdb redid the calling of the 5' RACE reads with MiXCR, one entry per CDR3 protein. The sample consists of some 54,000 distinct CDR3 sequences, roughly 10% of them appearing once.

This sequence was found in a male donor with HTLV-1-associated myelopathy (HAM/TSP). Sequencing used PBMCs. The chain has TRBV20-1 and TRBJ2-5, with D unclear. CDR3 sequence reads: CSARSPSLETQYF. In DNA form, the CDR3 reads TGCAGTGCCCGCTCGCCTTCCCTCGAGACCCAGTACTTC.